This T cell receptor (beta chain) was sequenced in a study of vaccination effects on CD4 cells after COVID-19. Study-wide context: Of the BNT162b2 and mRNA-1273 vaccines, participants received two doses of one or the other.

TCRdb's table, derived via immunoSEQ multiplex PCR, lists solely in-frame clones and lacks some. In the table there are tens of thousands of clones, about 71% of which are singletons. Comments on this clone: Its antigen is not known.

Between days 9 and 10 of culture, CD4+ T cells were separated out. People in the vaccine group had not been infected with SARS-CoV-2 before, and their nucleocapsid antibodies were negative. Notes on the study in general: Healthy vaccinees had only 1 of 255 vaccine-induced clones cross-react with common cold coronaviruses. Clones of infection and vaccine origin contracted markedly late after vaccination.

Germline V gene data show CDR1 as SNHLY and CDR2 as FYNNEI. V was cut by 3 bases and J by 3 bases, with 6 bases left in between. The CDR3 covers 13 residues. The starting material was CD4+ T cells from PBMCs cultured without peptide, obtained before COVID-19 vaccination. The V call is TRBV2, the J call TRBJ1-5; D unresolved. The TCR originated in a human donor who received a COVID-19 vaccine. The CDR3 protein is CASSEVYNQPQHF. The CDR3 DNA reads as TGTGCCAGCAGTGAGGTTTACAATCAGCCCCAGCATTTT.